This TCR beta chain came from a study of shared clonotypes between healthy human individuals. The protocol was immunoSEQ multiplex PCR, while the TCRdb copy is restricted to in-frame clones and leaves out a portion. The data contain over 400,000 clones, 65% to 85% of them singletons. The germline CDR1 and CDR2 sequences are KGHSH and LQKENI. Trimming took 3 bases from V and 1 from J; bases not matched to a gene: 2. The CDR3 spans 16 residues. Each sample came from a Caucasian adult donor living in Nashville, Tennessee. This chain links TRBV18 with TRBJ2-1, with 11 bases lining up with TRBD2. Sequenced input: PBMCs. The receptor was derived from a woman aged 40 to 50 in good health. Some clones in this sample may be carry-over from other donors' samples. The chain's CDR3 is CASSPGTSGSYNEQFF. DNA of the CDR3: TGTGCCAGCTCACCCGGGACTAGCGGTTCCTACAATGAGCAGTTCTTC.